These T cell receptor beta chains were read from a single sample in a study of T-cell memory formation after mild COVID-19. TCRdb reprocessed the 5' RACE reads with MiXCR, giving one entry per CDR3 protein. The repertoire consists of under 450,000 distinct CDR3 sequences, with 20% to 25% occurring once and the leading ten covering roughly a fifth. Sequenced input: PBMCs or a T cell subset sorted from them (not recorded which). Receptors were obtained from a man younger than 35 who had mild COVID-19 (a few samples of this study predate the infection). Cell type and time point are not known. CDR3s include the opening cysteine and the closing phenylalanine or tryptophan. Fields, in order: V gene, J gene, D gene, CDR3 protein. D genes are given only for firm matches.

V: TRBV20-1; J: TRBJ2-3; D: NA; CDR3: CSARAWMGEPADTQYF
V: TRBV6-5; J: TRBJ1-4; D: NA; CDR3: CASSVFGVGNEKLFF
V: TRBV20-1; J: TRBJ2-7; D: NA; CDR3: CSATAEQTYEQYF
V: TRBV12-3/TRBV12-4; J: TRBJ2-7; D: NA; CDR3: CASGWGSYEQYF
V: TRBV5-1; J: TRBJ1-5; D: NA; CDR3: CASKREKQPQHF
V: TRBV7-2; J: TRBJ1-4; D: NA; CDR3: CASSSSWGELFF
V: TRBV11-2; J: TRBJ1-5; D: NA; CDR3: CASSTGRGSSQPQHF
V: TRBV11-2; J: TRBJ1-1; D: NA; CDR3: CASSLAAGATEAFF
V: TRBV2; J: TRBJ2-4; D: NA; CDR3: CASCVEGRNIQYF
V: TRBV5-1; J: TRBJ2-7; D: TRBD1; CDR3: CASSLGPGGMNEQYF
V: TRBV20-1; J: TRBJ2-3; D: TRBD2; CDR3: CSALSGGITDTQYF